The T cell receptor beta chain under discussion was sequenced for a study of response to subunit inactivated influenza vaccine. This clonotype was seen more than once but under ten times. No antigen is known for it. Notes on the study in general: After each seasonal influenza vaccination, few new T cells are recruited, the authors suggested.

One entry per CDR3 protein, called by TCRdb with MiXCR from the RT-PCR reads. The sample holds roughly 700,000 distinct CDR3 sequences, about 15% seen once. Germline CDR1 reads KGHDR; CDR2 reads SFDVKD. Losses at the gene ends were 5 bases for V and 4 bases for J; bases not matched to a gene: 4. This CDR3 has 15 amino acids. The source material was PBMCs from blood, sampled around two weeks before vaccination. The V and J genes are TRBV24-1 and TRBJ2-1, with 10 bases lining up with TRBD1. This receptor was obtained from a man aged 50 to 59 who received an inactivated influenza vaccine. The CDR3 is CATSVGTGVYNEQFF. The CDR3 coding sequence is TGTGCCACCAGTGTGGGGACAGGGGTTTACAATGAGCAGTTCTTC.